Following are 13 T cell receptor beta chains from one sample sequenced in a study of T cell clonality in common variable immunodeficiency. These TCRs' antigens remain unknown. General study points: Reportedly, TCR beta sequences from common variable immunodeficiency showed fewer deletions and N-nucleotide insertions.

The assay was immunoSEQ multiplex PCR, and TCRdb's table has in-frame clones only and misses some. Listed for the sample are fewer than 35,000 clones, none seen a single time. The material sequenced was peripheral blood mononuclear cells. These receptors were obtained from a human donor with common variable immunodeficiency.

This clone was recorded many times. The CDR3 reads CAWRNSFRGTEAFF. The CDR3 DNA, read in part, is TGTGCCTGGAGGAATAGCTTTAGGGGCACTGAA. This chain connects TRBV30 to TRBJ1-1; tentative D call: TRBD1 (5 bases). The read terminates 3 residues ahead of where the CDR3 ends, so the germline J gene completes it. In germline, CDR1 is GTSNPN, CDR2 SVGIG (reference sequence). Trimming took off 3 bases at V and 4 bases at J, with 15 bases between the two ends. The CDR3 is 14 amino acids.

This clone was observed at least ten times. The read finishes 3 residues shy of the CDR3 end, and the germline J gene is used to complete it. The V call is TRBV30, the J call TRBJ2-1; no definite D call. This CDR3 has 13 amino acids. V lost 3 bases and J lost 2, with 8 bases in between. Looked up from germline, CDR1 is GTSNPN and CDR2 is SVGIG (reference sequence). The DNA read from the CDR3 is TGTGCCTGGAGATCAGGTCCCTACAATGAG. Translation: CAWRSGPYNE. The full CDR3 sequence reads CAWRSGPYNEQFF.

This clone occurred many times. Sequencing ends 3 residues short of the CDR3 end; the germline J gene provides the rest. The rearrangement links TRBV19 to TRBJ1-6; TRBD1 aligns across 8 bases. The ends lost 3 bases at V and 8 bases at J; junction bases unmatched: 6. There are 15 residues in the CDR3. Germline CDR1 is LNHDA and CDR2 is SQIVND (reference sequence). CDR3 protein: CASSINTGGDSPLHF. Partial CDR3 DNA: TGTGCCAGTAGTATTAACACAGGGGGAGATTCACCC.

Many counts were recorded for this clone. The read ends 3 residues shy of where the CDR3 ends; the end is completed using the germline J gene. This sequence joins TRBV2 and TRBJ1-5; the match to TRBD1 covers 7 bases. The CDR3 contains 15 residues. Germline assignment: CDR1 SNHLY and CDR2 FYNNEI. Trimming cost V 6 bases and J 8 bases; bases outside gene matches: 13. The CDR3: CASSDLRGTDKPQHF. Incomplete CDR3 DNA: TGTGCCAGCAGCGACCTTCGAGGGACAGATAAGCCC.

With regard to this clone: The observed sequence ends 3 residues before the CDR3 terminus, with the missing tail filled in from the germline J gene. The rearrangement links TRBV30 to TRBJ1-4, with D tentatively TRBD1 (6 bases). The germline gives CDR1 GTSNPN, CDR2 SVGIG (reference sequence). The CDR3 is made up of 13 amino acids. V lost 4 bases, J lost 8 bases, and 14 bases lay in between. The sequenced part of the CDR3 DNA is TGTGCCTGGAACGATGGGACATTGGAAAAA. Its protein product is CAWNDGTLEK. In full, the CDR3 is CAWNDGTLEKLFF.

This clone was recorded at least ten times. The read terminates 3 residues ahead of where the CDR3 ends, so the germline J gene completes it. The genes are TRBV5-1 and TRBJ2-5; no clear D gene. Deletions cut 0 bases from V and 5 bases from J, with 2 bases between. CDR3 length equals 11 residues. CDR1 is SGHRS and CDR2 is YFSETQ in the germline V gene. The CDR3: CASSLAETQYF. The sequenced part of the CDR3 DNA is TGCGCCAGCAGCTTGGCGGAGACC. Full variable domain (outside the CDR3, taken from reference TRBV5-1 and TRBJ2-5): KAGVTQTPRYLIKTRGQQVTLSCSPISGHRSVSWYQQTPGQGLQFLFEYFSETQRNKGNFPGRFSGRQFSNSRSEMNVSTLELGDSALYLCASSLAETQYFGPGTRLLVL.

This clone occurred a few times. With the read ending 3 residues before the CDR3 end, the germline J gene is used to fill in that end. This chain joins TRBV19 and TRBJ1-5, with TRBD1 matching over 10 bases. The germline V gene has CDR1 LNHDA and CDR2 SQIVND (reference sequence). This CDR3 spans 14 amino acids. The J segment lost 6 bases and the V segment lost 6 bases, leaving 5 bases of the junction unmatched. CDR3 protein: CASRVTGGGQPQHF. The sequenced CDR3 bases are TGTGCCAGTAGAGTGACAGGGGGCGGTCAGCCC.

CDR3 loop: CASSRADNQPQHF. The sequenced part of the CDR3 DNA is TGTGCCAGCTCACGGGCAGATAATCAGCCC. This sequence joins TRBV18 and TRBJ1-5; no clear D gene. The read halts 3 residues ahead of the CDR3 end, with the missing end drawn from the germline J gene. Germline lookup yields CDR1 KGHSH and CDR2 LQKENI. Trimming left V 4 bases short and J 4 bases short, with 8 bases between. The CDR3 loop spans 13 amino acids.

This clone appeared a few times. The read ends 3 residues shy of where the CDR3 ends; the end is completed using the germline J gene. The V gene is TRBV30, the J gene TRBJ1-5; 9 bases line up with TRBD1. The CDR3 loop spans 14 amino acids. With V trimmed by 4 bases and J by 5 bases, 6 bases remained unmatched. Germline V gene sequence: CDR1 GTSNPN, CDR2 SVGIG (reference sequence). The CDR3 DNA, read in part, is TGTGCCTGGACCACGGACAGGGGCCATCAGCCC. Amino acid sequence: CAWTTDRGHQP. Given in full, the CDR3 is CAWTTDRGHQPQHF.

Turning to this clone: The read is 3 residues too short to cover the CDR3 end, so that end is filled in from the germline J gene. The V and J genes are TRBV6-2 or TRBV6-3 and TRBJ1-5; D unresolved. Between the trimmed V and J ends, which lost 0 bases and 6 bases, there was a span of 15 bases. Germline V gene sequence: CDR1 MNHEY, CDR2 SVGEGT. CDR3 length: 16 residues. CDR3 in amino acids: CASSYSTPGMGQPQHF. The part of the CDR3 DNA that was read is TGTGCCAGCAGTTACTCGACTCCGGGGATGGGTCAGCCC.

This clone has a count of ten or more. The read ends 3 residues early relative to the CDR3; the germline J gene fills the gap. This chain links TRBV2 with TRBJ2-3, with a possible D match to TRBD1 (5 bases). The CDR3 has 11 residues. The germline V gene has CDR1 SNHLY and CDR2 FYNNEI. V was pared by 9 bases and J by 5 bases, with 9 bases between. This CDR3 reads CARGQRDTQYF. Partial CDR3 DNA: TGTGCCAGGGGGCAACGAGATACG.

This clone was found a few times. The read terminates 3 residues ahead of where the CDR3 ends, so the germline J gene completes it. This rearrangement joins TRBV20-1 to TRBJ2-1; TRBD1 is a possible D gene (7 bases). The CDR3 loop spans 14 amino acids. Germline assignment: CDR1 DFQATT and CDR2 SNEGSKA (reference sequence). V was pared by 2 bases and J by 6 bases, with 14 bases between. CDR3 DNA (partial): TGCAGTGCTAGATGGCAGGGGGGAAGCAATGAG. It encodes CSARWQGGSNE. The full CDR3 reads CSARWQGGSNEQFF.

This clone appeared many times. Coverage ceases 3 residues before the CDR3 finishes, and the germline J gene fills in the end. This chain joins TRBV7-9 and TRBJ1-2; a possible D gene is TRBD1 (5 bases). The germline V and J ends were trimmed by 7 bases and 6 bases, with 12 bases remaining between them. The V gene's germline CDR1 is SEHNR and CDR2 FQNEAQ (reference sequence). CDR3 length: 12 residues. CDR3 DNA, as far as it was read: TGTGCCAGCACCAGGGATCGGGATGGC. Translated, it gives CASTRDRDG. The whole CDR3 sequence is CASTRDRDGYTF.